The clone carrying this TCR beta chain was recorded once. The germline gives CDR1 KGHDR, CDR2 SFDVKD. The CDR3 runs to 14 residues. Trimming took off 7 bases at V and 0 bases at J, with 11 bases between the two ends. The data are from a study of blood T cells in healthy people across ages. For the second PCR, which ran for about 6 to 11 cycles, a sample-barcoded 5' primer and a J-beta primer mix were used. TCRdb re-derived calls from the 5' RACE reads in MiXCR, one entry per CDR3 protein. The sample lists about 1.8 million distinct CDR3 sequences, roughly 50% occurring once. Material: blood. The rearrangement links TRBV24-1 to TRBJ1-2; D is unresolved. This clonotype was obtained from a woman between 40 and 55 years old in good health. In DNA form, the CDR3 reads TGTGCCACCAGCCCCGACGGTGCTAACTATGGCTACACCTTC. Translated: CATSPDGANYGYTF.